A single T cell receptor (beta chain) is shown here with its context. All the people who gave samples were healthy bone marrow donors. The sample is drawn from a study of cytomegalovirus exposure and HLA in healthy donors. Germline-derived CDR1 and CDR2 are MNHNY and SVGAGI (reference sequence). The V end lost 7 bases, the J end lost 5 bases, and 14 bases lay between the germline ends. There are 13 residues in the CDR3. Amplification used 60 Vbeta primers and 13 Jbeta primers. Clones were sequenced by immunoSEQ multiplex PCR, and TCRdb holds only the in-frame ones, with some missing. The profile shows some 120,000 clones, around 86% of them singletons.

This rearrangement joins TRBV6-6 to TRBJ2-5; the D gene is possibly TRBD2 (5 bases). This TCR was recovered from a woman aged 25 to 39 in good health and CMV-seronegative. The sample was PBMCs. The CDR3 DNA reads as TGTGCCAGCACCATGGGAGAGGTGGAGACCCAGTACTTC. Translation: CASTMGEVETQYF.